The 5 T cell receptor beta chains below were found in one sample sequenced in a study of vaccination and CD4 T cells after COVID-19. No antigen is known for these receptors. The Oncomine TCR Beta short-read assay was what sequenced the DNA obtained from cultured CD4+ T cells. TCRdb fed the PCR reads into MiXCR, producing one record per CDR3 protein. The sample contains 15,000 to 20,000 distinct CDR3 sequences, about 45% of which appear only once. This sample's treatment: roughly 10-day PBMC culture with coronavirus spike peptide pools or control peptides (ViraFEST assay). Sequencing was done on a sample of CD4+ T cells from blood, cultured in vitro. These receptors all come from a human donor who had recovered from COVID-19.

The chain combines TRBV28 with TRBJ1-2, with TRBD1 matching 8 bases. The CDR3 has 14 amino acids. Germline V gene lookup returns CDR1 MDHEN and CDR2 SYDVKM. With 4 bases clipped from V and 3 bases from J, the junction kept 4 bases outside the gene matches. CDR3 coding DNA: TGTGCCAGCAGTTCAGGACAGGGCGACTATGGCTACACCTTC. This sequence encodes CASSSGQGDYGYTF.

This clonotype was counted only a few times. The J gene is TRBJ2-5, the V gene TRBV7-2, with D hard to call. The CDR3 has 12 amino acids. The germline CDR1 and CDR2 sequences are SGHTA and FQGNSA. Trimming left V 5 bases short and J 5 bases short, with 9 bases between. The chain's CDR3 is CASSPYGETQYF. For the CDR3, the DNA is TGTGCCAGCAGCCCCTATGGGGAGACCCAGTACTTC.

The rearrangement joins TRBV11-3 to TRBJ2-2; tentative D call: TRBD1 (6 bases). The CDR3 has 16 residues. Germline lookup yields CDR1 SGHNT and CDR2 YENEEA. Trimming took 3 bases from V and 0 from J, leaving 11 bases between them. CDR3 DNA sequence: TGTGCCAGCAGCTTTCGGACAGCGACGAACACCGGGGAGCTGTTTTTT. This encodes CASSFRTATNTGELFF.

The rearrangement uses TRBV11-2 and TRBJ2-3; D may be TRBD1 or TRBD2 (6 bases each). The length of the CDR3 is 14 residues. Trimming stripped 1 base from V and 3 bases from J, with 8 bases between. CDR1 is SGHAT, CDR2 FQNNGV, per germline. CDR3 bases: TGTGCCAGCAGCTTAGGAGGGGGGACAGATACGCAGTATTTT. It yields the protein CASSLGGGTDTQYF.

The chain has TRBV19 and TRBJ2-3; D gene ambiguous. The CDR3 loop spans 15 amino acids. V lost 4 bases to trimming and J lost 3 bases, with 14 bases between them. Germline lookup yields CDR1 LNHDA and CDR2 SQIVND (reference sequence). CDR3 nucleotides: TGTGCCAGTAGTACCCTGGTAAGGCGGACAGATACGCAGTATTTT. As protein: CASSTLVRRTDTQYF.